The present TCR beta chain was sequenced within a study of regulatory T cells in long-lasting Graves disease. Time point denoted: newly diagnosed GD, antithyroid drugs for less than 3 months. From PBMCs, RNA was extracted and then used to make the TCR library. CDR3-region Arm-PCR and iRepertoire HTBI primers produced the TCR beta libraries. Via MiXCR, TCRdb re-called the multiplex PCR reads, giving one row per CDR3 protein. The table has 580,000 or so distinct CDR3 sequences, 15% to 20% seen once. In its sample, this clonotype was seen many times. With V trimmed by 3 bases and J by 2 bases, 1 base remained unmatched. CDR1 LNHNV and CDR2 YYDKDF come from the germline V gene (reference sequence). CDR3 length: 14 amino acids. This sample was shared with a second study, whose subject was T cells in Graves' hyperthyroidism and ophthalmopathy.

The sample here was peripheral blood mononuclear cells (PBMCs), taken at new diagnosis, from a patient treated with antithyroid drugs. The receptor was derived from a man younger than 35 with Graves disease. The chain recombines TRBV15 with TRBJ2-7, with TRBD2 matching over 10 bases. This chain's CDR3 is CATSSTSGTYEQYF. Written as DNA, the CDR3 is TGTGCCACCAGCAGTACTAGCGGGACCTACGAGCAGTACTTC.